This T cell receptor (beta chain) comes out of a study of shared clonotypes between healthy human individuals. Assay used: immunoSEQ multiplex PCR; TCRdb lists only in-frame clones, some missing. Of roughly 760,000 clones in the sample, around two thirds were seen once. The sequenced sample consisted of memory CD4+ T cells sorted from blood. The subset is: CD45RA-negative fraction. The TCR was taken from a young woman in good health.

Here the CDR3 DNA reads TGTGCCAGCTCGGGAAGGCTACTCAGCAATCAGCCCCAGCATTTT. It encodes CASSGRLLSNQPQHF. The rearrangement joins TRBV6-4 to TRBJ1-5; D not certain. CDR3 size: 15 residues. Germline V gene lookup returns CDR1 MRHNA and CDR2 SNTAGT. Between the trimmed V and J ends, which lost 8 bases and 1 base, there was a span of 15 bases.